This passage covers 28 T cell receptor beta chains from one sample sequenced in a study of cytomegalovirus exposure and HLA in healthy donors. Use of 60 Vbeta and 13 Jbeta primers characterized the PCR. Measured with immunoSEQ multiplex PCR; TCRdb has only the in-frame clones, and not every one. The data contain roughly 110,000 clones, around 70% of them singletons. Input material: PBMCs. The receptor source for this set is a boy younger than 18 in good health and CMV-seronegative.

This chain links TRBV19 with TRBJ1-5, with D possibly matching TRBD1 (6 bases). V was cut by 7 bases and J by 7 bases, with 11 bases left in between. The CDR3 consists of 12 residues. Germline CDR1 is LNHDA and CDR2 is SQIVND (reference sequence). Here the CDR3 reads CASKSGEQPQHF. The CDR3 DNA reads as TGTGCCAGTAAATCAGGGGAACAGCCCCAGCATTTT. Looking up the rest from reference TRBV19 and TRBJ1-5 gives the full variable domain: DGGITQSPKYLFRKEGQNVTLSCEQNLNHDAMYWYRQDPGQGLRLIYYSQIVNDFQKGDIAEGYSVSREKKESFPLTVTSAQKNPTAFYLCASKSGEQPQHFGDGTRLSIL.

The chain has TRBV28 and TRBJ1-4; TRBD1 might be the D (6 bases). Between the trimmed V and J ends, which lost 8 bases and 7 bases, there was a span of 17 bases. Germline V gene sequence: CDR1 MDHEN, CDR2 SYDVKM. This CDR3 is 14 amino acids long. The CDR3 region has the DNA TGTGCCAGCGTCCGGGGGGGGCCGGGTGAAAAACTGTTTTTT. Its protein is CASVRGGPGEKLFF.

In this sample, this clone turned up once. The V and J genes are TRBV11-2 and TRBJ1-1; no firm D call. Trimming removed 6 bases from V and 3 bases from J, with 11 bases in between. Per germline, CDR1 SGHAT and CDR2 FQNNGV. This CDR3 comprises 13 residues. Written as DNA, the CDR3 is TGTGCCAGCAGTCTTACTAGGGACACTGAAGCTTTCTTT. This codes for CASSLTRDTEAFF.

The J gene is TRBJ1-2, the V gene TRBV15; tentative D call: TRBD1 (5 bases). The CDR3 is 14 amino acids. Germline CDR1 is LNHNV and CDR2 is YYDKDF (reference sequence). Trimming took off 5 bases at V and 2 bases at J, with 12 bases between the two ends. CDR3 in amino acids: CATSPVRGNYGYTF. CDR3 nucleotide sequence: TGTGCCACCAGCCCCGTCCGGGGGAACTATGGCTACACCTTC.

Remarks on this clone: Distinct nucleotide sequences in the sample also encode this CDR3. The CDR3, as DNA: TGTGCCAGCAGTAGGACAGGGAACTATGGCTACACCTTC. It specifies CASSRTGNYGYTF. This sequence joins TRBV27 and TRBJ1-2; 8 bases align to TRBD1. The CDR3 spans 13 residues. Germline loops: CDR1 MNHEY, CDR2 SMNVEV (reference sequence). Trimming at V came to 5 bases and at J to 2 bases, leaving 1 base not matched to a gene.

V and J are TRBV28 and TRBJ1-5; 7 bases line up with TRBD1. Germline assignment: CDR1 MDHEN and CDR2 SYDVKM. V was pared by 2 bases and J by 4 bases, with 5 bases of the junction left unmatched. The CDR3 is 15 amino acids. The CDR3 region has the DNA TGTGCCAGCAGTTTAAGACTACAGGGGAATCAGCCCCAGCATTTT. It codes for CASSLRLQGNQPQHF.

The gene calls are TRBV7-2 and TRBJ1-5; D is undetermined. The CDR3 length is 18 residues. V was pared by 2 bases and J by 3 bases, with 20 bases between. From germline, CDR1 is SGHTA and CDR2 FQGNSA. CDR3 sequence (DNA): TGTGCCAGCAGCTTAAACCCGGTTGGTTCCTATAACAATCAGCCCCAGCATTTT. Translation gives CASSLNPVGSYNNQPQHF.

V and J are TRBV5-6 and TRBJ2-3, with 8 bases fitting TRBD2. The germline CDR1 and CDR2 sequences are SGHDT and YYEEEE. The CDR3 loop spans 15 amino acids. The V gene end was trimmed by 0 bases and the J gene end by 5 bases; junction bases not matched to a gene: 5. This CDR3 reads CASSLGWTSQDTQYF. The CDR3 DNA sequence: TGTGCCAGCAGCTTGGGTTGGACTAGCCAAGATACGCAGTATTTT.

This chain uses TRBV29-1 with TRBJ2-7, with 9 bases that match TRBD1. V lost 6 bases to trimming and J lost 0 bases; unmatched junction nucleotides: 3. The CDR3 runs 13 residues. Germline V CDR1 and CDR2: SQVTM, ANQGSEA. The CDR3 region has the DNA TGCAGCGTCCGGACAGGGGTCTCCTACGAGCAGTACTTC. Translated, it gives CSVRTGVSYEQYF.

The V call is TRBV7-9, the J call TRBJ2-1, with 11 bases aligning to TRBD1. Trimming cost V 5 bases and J 8 bases; bases outside gene matches: 11. The CDR3 loop spans 16 amino acids. CDR1 and CDR2 from the germline V gene are SEHNR and FQNEAQ (reference sequence). The CDR3 spells CASSHPRDRGSYEQFF. For the CDR3, the DNA is TGTGCCAGCAGCCACCCCCGGGACAGGGGGTCCTATGAGCAGTTCTTC.

This clone was observed a handful of times. This chain links TRBV19 with TRBJ1-1; 7 bases line up with TRBD1. The germline V gene encodes CDR1 LNHDA and CDR2 SQIVND (reference sequence). The length of the CDR3 is 14 residues. With V trimmed by 7 bases and J by 7 bases, 12 bases remained unmatched. The CDR3 coding sequence is TGTGCCAGTACTCTTCTCCGGGACAGCTATGAAGCTTTCTTT. Residues: CASTLLRDSYEAFF.

V gene TRBV18 combines with J gene TRBJ1-2; a weak D match, TRBD1 (6 bases). CDR1 and CDR2 (germline): KGHSH, LQKENI. Trimming left V 3 bases short and J 8 bases short, with 19 bases between. This CDR3 has 15 amino acids. The chain's CDR3 is CASSPRTVGMGGYTF. The CDR3 DNA sequence: TGTGCCAGCTCACCGCGGACAGTGGGCATGGGCGGCTACACCTTC.

The chain couples TRBV11-2 to TRBJ2-5, with 7 positions matching TRBD2. CDR1 and CDR2 from the germline V gene are SGHAT and FQNNGV. The CDR3 contains 15 residues. Trimming at V came to 1 base and at J to 4 bases, leaving 6 bases not matched to a gene. This CDR3 is CASSLGGGRGETQYF. As DNA, the CDR3 is TGTGCCAGCAGCTTAGGGGGAGGGAGAGGAGAGACCCAGTACTTC.

The chain couples TRBV9 to TRBJ2-1, with D possibly TRBD2 on 6 matching bases. This CDR3 is built from 14 residues. The V gene lost 0 bases and the J gene lost 5 bases, with 9 bases spanning the gap. CDR1 and CDR2 (germline): SGDLS, YYNGEE. CDR3 bases: TGTGCCAGCAGCGTAGCGGGAGTACACAATGAGCAGTTCTTC. Its protein product is CASSVAGVHNEQFF.

The sample holds a few counts of this clone. The rearrangement joins TRBV20-1 to TRBJ1-2; D is unresolved. V lost 1 base, J lost 5 bases, and 5 bases lay in between. There are 11 residues in the CDR3. CDR1 is DFQATT and CDR2 is SNEGSKA in the germline V gene (reference sequence). CDR3 amino acids: CSARVGYGYTF. The CDR3 nucleotides read TGCAGTGCTAGAGTCGGGTATGGCTACACCTTC.

The rearrangement joins TRBV18 to TRBJ2-7; D may be TRBD2 (5 bases). CDR3 length: 14 residues. Germline loops: CDR1 KGHSH, CDR2 LQKENI. V lost 3 bases and J lost 4, with 13 bases in between. Here the CDR3 DNA reads TGTGCCAGCTCACCGCCGGGCCCGGGGTACGAGCAGTACTTC. Protein product: CASSPPGPGYEQYF.

The J gene is TRBJ2-7, the V gene TRBV27, with TRBD1 matching over 7 bases. In germline, CDR1 is MNHEY, CDR2 SMNVEV (reference sequence). CDR3 size: 15 residues. Losses at the gene ends were 0 bases for V and 3 bases for J; bases not matched to a gene: 5. CDR3 coding DNA: TGTGCCAGCAGTTTATCCCCGACAGGGAGCTACGAGCAGTACTTC. Amino acids: CASSLSPTGSYEQYF.

The rearrangement links TRBV7-9 to TRBJ1-5; a possible D gene is TRBD1 (5 bases). CDR3 length: 15 residues. Trimming removed 5 bases at V and 3 bases at J, with 14 bases between. Germline values: CDR1 SEHNR, CDR2 FQNEAQ (reference sequence). CDR3 DNA sequence: TGTGCCAGCAGCGAAGGGCTGACAGCCAATCAGCCCCAGCATTTT. Amino acid sequence: CASSEGLTANQPQHF.

J is TRBJ2-1 and V is TRBV11-2; 9 bases fit TRBD2. J gave up 4 bases and V 8 bases, and 12 bases lay outside the gene matches. The CDR3 runs 16 residues. Germline V lookup: CDR1 SGHAT, CDR2 FQNNGV. This CDR3 is CASHPGRLAGYNEQFF. The CDR3 nucleotides read TGTGCCAGCCACCCAGGAAGGCTAGCGGGGTACAATGAGCAGTTCTTC.

The CDR3: CASSFGTFRSNQPQHF. The CDR3 DNA reads as TGTGCCAGCAGTTTTGGGACTTTCCGTAGCAATCAGCCCCAGCATTTT. The V and J genes are TRBV28 and TRBJ1-5, with TRBD1 as a possible D gene (5 bases). Trimming removed 3 bases at V and 0 bases at J, with 12 bases between. CDR3 length: 16 amino acids. Looked up from germline, CDR1 is MDHEN and CDR2 is SYDVKM. Supplemented by reference TRBV28 and TRBJ1-5, the full variable domain reads DVKVTQSSRYLVKRTGEKVFLECVQDMDHENMFWYRQDPGLGLRLIYFSYDVKMKEKGDIPEGYSVSREKKERFSLILESASTNQTSMYLCASSFGTFRSNQPQHFGDGTRLSIL.

This chain links TRBV6-1 with TRBJ2-7; 10 bases are a match to TRBD1. The CDR3 covers 15 residues. Germline V gene data show CDR1 as MNHNS and CDR2 as SASEGT. Trimming cost V 1 base and J 0 bases; bases outside gene matches: 0. In nucleotides, the CDR3 is TGTGCCAGCAGTGAAGGGACAGGGGGCTCCTACGAGCAGTACTTC. Translated: CASSEGTGGSYEQYF.

The sample holds a few counts of this clone. The chain carries TRBV5-3 and TRBJ2-1, with TRBD2 matching over 7 bases. TRBV5-3 is placed among ORFs of uncertain function. V lost 1 base, J lost 9 bases, and 13 bases stayed unmatched. The CDR3 is 16 amino acids. The chain's CDR3 is CARSLIGRKFWGEQFF. As DNA, the CDR3 is TGTGCCAGAAGCTTGATCGGGAGGAAATTTTGGGGTGAGCAGTTCTTC.

In its sample, this clone was seen a few times. This chain joins TRBV5-4 and TRBJ2-3, with D perhaps matching TRBD2 (6 bases). V was cut by 5 bases and J by 1 base, with 14 bases left in between. This CDR3 spans 15 amino acids. Germline V lookup: CDR1 SGHNT, CDR2 YYREEE (reference sequence). The CDR3 here is CASSKDGGRTDTQYF. The CDR3 coding sequence is TGTGCCAGCAGTAAAGACGGGGGACGCACAGATACGCAGTATTTT.

The rearrangement uses TRBV28 and TRBJ1-5; TRBD1 might be the D (6 bases). Between the trimmed V and J ends, which lost 4 bases and 0 bases, there was a span of 16 bases. There are 17 residues in the CDR3. CDR1 MDHEN and CDR2 SYDVKM come from the germline V gene. CDR3 coding DNA: TGTGCCAGCAGTTCCACGGACAGCGTTTATAGCAATCAGCCCCAGCATTTT. Translation gives CASSSTDSVYSNQPQHF.

The rearrangement joins TRBV6-5 to TRBJ2-7; 9 positions match TRBD2. Trimming cost V 5 bases and J 3 bases; bases outside gene matches: 5. There are 14 residues in the CDR3. Looked up from germline, CDR1 is MNHEY and CDR2 is SVGAGI. In nucleotides, the CDR3 is TGTGCCAGCAGTCGTAGCGGGGGAAGCTACGAGCAGTACTTC. Translated: CASSRSGGSYEQYF.

The genes are TRBV5-1 and TRBJ2-1; perhaps TRBD2 as D (5 bases). Trimming pared 0 bases from V and 15 bases from J, leaving 16 bases between. This CDR3 has 13 amino acids. The germline gives CDR1 SGHRS, CDR2 YFSETQ. CDR3 sequence: CASSLGQEDVGFF. CDR3 DNA sequence: TGCGCCAGCAGCTTGGGCCAGGAGGATGTGGGGTTCTTC.

Judged by abundance, this clone is medium-sized. The V call is TRBV7-9, the J call TRBJ2-7; 7 positions agree with TRBD1. The CDR3 covers 16 residues. The trim removed 5 bases at V and 0 bases at J, leaving 10 bases unmatched. CDR1 is SEHNR and CDR2 is FQNEAQ in the germline V gene (reference sequence). The CDR3 sequence is CASSLSRGHFSYEQYF. For the CDR3, the DNA is TGTGCCAGCAGCCTTAGTAGGGGGCACTTCTCCTACGAGCAGTACTTC.

This clone was counted a few times. The rearrangement joins TRBV30 to TRBJ1-4; 7 nucleotides align to TRBD1. The germline gives CDR1 GTSNPN, CDR2 SVGIG (reference sequence). V lost 0 bases, J lost 2 bases, and 6 bases stayed unmatched. The CDR3 is made up of 16 amino acids. The CDR3 DNA follows: TGTGCCTGGAGTGTAGACAGGGTACGGACTAATGAAAAACTGTTTTTT. Protein: CAWSVDRVRTNEKLFF.